This paragraph reports one TCR beta chain. As originally analysed: Using reference gene primer amplification, nucleated cell counts were estimated. The protocol was immunoSEQ multiplex PCR, while the TCRdb copy is restricted to in-frame clones and leaves out a portion. D and trimming come from the DNA, and the V and J calls and clone size come from that table. The repertoire has some 16,000 clones, 85% to 95% of them found once; the top ten carry around 6%. The data are from a study of blood T cell repertoires in COVID-19. For the study at large: Collection of acute and convalescent COVID-19 samples took place in the United States, Italy and Spain.

The CDR3 consists of 13 residues. Germline-derived CDR1 and CDR2 are LGHNA and YSLEER. V shed 4 bases, J shed 5 bases, and the junction held 2 bases outside the gene matches. The origin of this receptor is a human donor in a cohort sampled during active COVID-19. The material sequenced was peripheral blood. This sequence joins TRBV4-3 and TRBJ1-2; 9 nucleotides line up with TRBD1. The DNA for the CDR3 is TGCGCCAGCAGCCGGGACAGGGCGTATGGCTACACCTTC. Protein product: CASSRDRAYGYTF.